This section outlines one TCR beta chain sequence together with its context. The data were produced by immunoSEQ multiplex PCR, yet TCRdb's version contains in-frame clones alone and is incomplete. The sample holds almost 70,000 clones, about nine tenths seen once. This sample was taken from a study of OX40 agonist ivuxolimab in advanced cancers. Study summary: Ivuxolimab, which patients received intravenously every 2 weeks, was dosed at 0.01 to 10 mg/kg.

This CDR3 is built from 14 residues. Per germline, CDR1 SGHRS and CDR2 YFSETQ. V shed 7 bases, J shed 3 bases, and the junction held 9 bases outside the gene matches. The specimen comprised CD4+ or CD8+ T cells sorted from blood, sampled in a trial of the OX40 agonist ivuxolimab. The clonotype originates from an adult with an advanced solid tumor such as melanoma, head and neck, liver or kidney cancer. The chain has TRBV5-1 and TRBJ2-5; 7 nucleotides align to TRBD2. The CDR3 reads CASRKFAGEETQYF. The CDR3 nucleotides are TGCGCCAGCCGGAAATTTGCGGGAGAAGAGACCCAGTACTTC.